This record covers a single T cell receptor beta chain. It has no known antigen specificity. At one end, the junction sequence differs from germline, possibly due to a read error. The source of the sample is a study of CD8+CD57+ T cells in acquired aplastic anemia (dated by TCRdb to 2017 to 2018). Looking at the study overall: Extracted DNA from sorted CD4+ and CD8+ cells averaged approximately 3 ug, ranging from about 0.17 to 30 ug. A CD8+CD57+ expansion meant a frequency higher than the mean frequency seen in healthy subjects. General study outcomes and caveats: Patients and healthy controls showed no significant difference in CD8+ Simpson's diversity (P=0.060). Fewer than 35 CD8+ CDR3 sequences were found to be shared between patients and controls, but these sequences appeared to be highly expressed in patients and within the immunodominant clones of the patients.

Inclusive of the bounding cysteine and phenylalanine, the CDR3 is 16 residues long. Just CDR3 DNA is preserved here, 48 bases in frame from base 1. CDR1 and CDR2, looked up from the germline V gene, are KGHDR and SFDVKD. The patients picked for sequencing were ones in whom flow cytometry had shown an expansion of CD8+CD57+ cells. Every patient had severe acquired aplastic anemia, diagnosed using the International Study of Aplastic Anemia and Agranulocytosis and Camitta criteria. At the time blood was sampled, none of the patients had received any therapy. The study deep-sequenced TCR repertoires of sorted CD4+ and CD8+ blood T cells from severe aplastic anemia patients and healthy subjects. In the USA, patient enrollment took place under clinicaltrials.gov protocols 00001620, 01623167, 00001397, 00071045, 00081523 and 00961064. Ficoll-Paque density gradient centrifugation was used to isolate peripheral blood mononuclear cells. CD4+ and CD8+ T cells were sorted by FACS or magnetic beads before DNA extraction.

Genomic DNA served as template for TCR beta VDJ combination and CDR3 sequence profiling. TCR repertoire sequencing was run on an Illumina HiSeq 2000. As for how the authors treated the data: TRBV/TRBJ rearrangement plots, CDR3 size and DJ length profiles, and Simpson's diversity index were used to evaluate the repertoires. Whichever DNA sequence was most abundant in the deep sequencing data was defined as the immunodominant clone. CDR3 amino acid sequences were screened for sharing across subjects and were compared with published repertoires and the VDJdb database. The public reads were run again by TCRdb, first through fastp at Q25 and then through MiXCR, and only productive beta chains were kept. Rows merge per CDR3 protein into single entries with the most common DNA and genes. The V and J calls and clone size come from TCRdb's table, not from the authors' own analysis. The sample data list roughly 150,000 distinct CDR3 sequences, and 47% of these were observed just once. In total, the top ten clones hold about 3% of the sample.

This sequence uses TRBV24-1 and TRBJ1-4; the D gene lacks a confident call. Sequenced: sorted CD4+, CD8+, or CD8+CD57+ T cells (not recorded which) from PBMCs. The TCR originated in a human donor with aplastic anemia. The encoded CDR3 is CATSDQKFATNEKLFF. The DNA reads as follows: TGTGCCACTAGTGATCAAAAATTTGCAACCAATGAAAAACTGTTTTTT.